The subject of this entry is one T cell receptor beta chain. Its antigen is not known. V was clipped by 3 bases and J by 0 bases; unmatched bases: 9. CDR3 size: 17 residues. Germline CDR1 and CDR2: MNHEY and SVGAGI. These data are taken from a study of post-analysis software for immune sequencing data. Study background: Recorded disease courses covered relapsing-remitting, secondary progressive and progressive-relapsing multiple sclerosis. Some patients had no subtype annotation. Findings and caveats of the study: About five TRBV segments were more frequent in patients than controls; TRBV5-6, TRBV5-1 and TRBV20-1 belonged to this group. When the samples were clustered directly with F measure, those that had been prepared in the same batch showed strong co-clustering.

Each TCR beta cDNA library carried unique molecular identifiers. TCRdb independently ran MiXCR on the PCR reads; one entry per CDR3 protein. The sample has 800,000 to 950,000 distinct CDR3 sequences; 53% are singletons. Input material: blood. This TCR was recovered from a girl aged 10-17 years with multiple sclerosis. The J gene is TRBJ1-1, the V gene TRBV6-5, with 8 bases fitting TRBD1. Here the CDR3 DNA reads TGTGCCAGCAGTTATTCCTACGGACAGGGAATGAACACTGAAGCTTTCTTT. Translation: CASSYSYGQGMNTEAFF.